A selection of T cell receptor beta chains follows, all from one sample in a study of Ad26.COV2.S vaccination and SARS-CoV-2 variants. The repertoire was sequenced with immunoSEQ multiplex PCR; TCRdb's copy has only in-frame clones and lacks some. The table includes approximately 450,000 clones, approximately 92% detected once. The sequencing used peripheral blood, collected in a trial of Ad26.COV2.S vaccine versus placebo. The receptors derive from a person between 18 and 65 years old who received the Ad26.COV2.S COVID-19 vaccine or a placebo. Each CDR3 is given with its conserved first and last residue. Fields, in order: V gene, clone size, J gene, D gene, CDR3 protein, CDR3 DNA. D genes are given only for firm matches. Some rows mark clone size as missing; the rest say once, few, many or name a class of expanded clone.

v_gene: TRBV18; abundance: .; j_gene: TRBJ1-2; d_gene: .; CDR3aa: CASSPWTVNYGYTF; CDR3nt: TGTGCCAGCTCACCCTGGACGGTTAACTATGGCTACACCTTC
v_gene: TRBV20-1; abundance: .; j_gene: TRBJ2-3; d_gene: TRBD2; CDR3aa: CSASTAGGFTDTQYF; CDR3nt: TGCAGTGCTAGTACAGCGGGAGGGTTTACAGATACGCAGTATTTT
v_gene: TRBV29-1; abundance: once; j_gene: TRBJ1-1; d_gene: TRBD1; CDR3aa: CSAMLRQGDQNTEAFF; CDR3nt: TGCAGCGCCATGTTGAGGCAGGGGGACCAGAACACTGAAGCTTTCTTT
v_gene: TRBV7-8; abundance: once; j_gene: TRBJ2-3; d_gene: .; CDR3aa: CASSLVVVRGDTQYF; CDR3nt: TGTGCCAGCAGCTTAGTGGTAGTCAGGGGAGATACGCAGTATTTT
v_gene: TRBV3-1/TRBV3-2; abundance: .; j_gene: TRBJ2-3; d_gene: .; CDR3aa: CASSQTGRASVGNTQYF; CDR3nt: TGTGCCAGCAGCCAAACCGGAAGGGCTAGCGTAGGGAATACGCAGTATTTT
v_gene: TRBV6-5; abundance: .; j_gene: TRBJ1-5; d_gene: .; CDR3aa: CASKSSNQPQHF; CDR3nt: TGTGCCAGCAAAAGTAGCAATCAGCCCCAGCATTTT
v_gene: TRBV10-3; abundance: .; j_gene: TRBJ2-2; d_gene: .; CDR3aa: CAIGTLTALAEGDTGELFF; CDR3nt: TGTGCCATCGGGACCCTCACTGCGCTAGCGGAGGGGGACACCGGGGAGCTGTTTTTT
v_gene: TRBV6-2/TRBV6-3; abundance: once; j_gene: TRBJ1-1; d_gene: .; CDR3aa: CASSHTRQKDTEAFF; CDR3nt: TGTGCCAGCAGCCATACGAGGCAGAAAGACACTGAAGCTTTCTTT
v_gene: TRBV2; abundance: .; j_gene: TRBJ2-1; d_gene: .; CDR3aa: CASTPRLAGWFF; CDR3nt: TGTGCCAGCACCCCCCGCCTGGCGGGATGGTTCTTC
v_gene: TRBV5-1; abundance: .; j_gene: TRBJ2-3; d_gene: .; CDR3aa: CASSWGTDTQYF; CDR3nt: TGCGCCAGCAGCTGGGGCACAGATACGCAGTATTTT
v_gene: TRBV5-1; abundance: .; j_gene: TRBJ1-4; d_gene: .; CDR3aa: CASSKITGLTTNEKLFF; CDR3nt: TGCGCCAGCAGCAAAATCACAGGTCTGACAACTAATGAAAAACTGTTTTTT
v_gene: TRBV4-3; abundance: .; j_gene: TRBJ2-1; d_gene: .; CDR3aa: CASSQESEQFF; CDR3nt: TGCGCCAGCAGCCAAGAATCGGAGCAGTTCTTC
v_gene: TRBV11-1; abundance: .; j_gene: TRBJ2-5; d_gene: .; CDR3aa: CASSPPGARDETQYF; CDR3nt: TGTGCCAGCAGCCCCCCAGGCGCCAGGGACGAGACCCAGTACTTC
v_gene: TRBV27; abundance: .; j_gene: TRBJ2-2; d_gene: .; CDR3aa: CASSRRGQSTGELFF; CDR3nt: TGTGCCAGCAGTCGGAGGGGGCAGAGTACCGGGGAGCTGTTTTTT
v_gene: TRBV6-4; abundance: .; j_gene: TRBJ2-1; d_gene: .; CDR3aa: CASALSLAQNEQFF; CDR3nt: TGTGCCAGCGCGCTCAGCTTAGCGCAAAATGAGCAGTTCTTC
v_gene: TRBV28; abundance: .; j_gene: TRBJ2-1; d_gene: TRBD2; CDR3aa: CASGTSVYNEQFF; CDR3nt: TGTGCCAGCGGGACTAGCGTATACAATGAGCAGTTCTTC
v_gene: TRBV6-2/TRBV6-3; abundance: .; j_gene: TRBJ2-7; d_gene: .; CDR3aa: CASSYDPSSYEQYF; CDR3nt: TGTGCCAGCAGTTACGACCCGAGTTCTTACGAGCAGTACTTC
v_gene: TRBV5-1; abundance: .; j_gene: TRBJ2-7; d_gene: .; CDR3aa: CASSTDSYEQYF; CDR3nt: TGCGCCAGCAGTACGGACAGCTACGAGCAGTACTTC
v_gene: TRBV19; abundance: .; j_gene: TRBJ2-1; d_gene: .; CDR3aa: CATQGAGMDEQFF; CDR3nt: TGTGCCACTCAGGGTGCCGGTATGGACGAGCAGTTCTTC
v_gene: TRBV3-1/TRBV3-2; abundance: few; j_gene: TRBJ1-6; d_gene: .; CDR3aa: CASSQGPPVPTAGSPLHF; CDR3nt: TGTGCCAGCAGCCAAGGTCCCCCTGTTCCAACCGCCGGTTCACCCCTCCACTTT
v_gene: TRBV6-2/TRBV6-3; abundance: .; j_gene: TRBJ2-3; d_gene: .; CDR3aa: CASSYRRSTDTQYF; CDR3nt: TGTGCCAGCAGTTACAGGCGTAGCACAGATACGCAGTATTTT
v_gene: TRBV30; abundance: .; j_gene: TRBJ2-5; d_gene: .; CDR3aa: CAWSKGLQETQYF; CDR3nt: TGTGCCTGGAGTAAGGGTCTCCAAGAGACCCAGTACTTC
v_gene: TRBV28; abundance: once; j_gene: TRBJ1-2; d_gene: .; CDR3aa: CASSSAGGGYTF; CDR3nt: TGTGCCAGCAGTTCCGCGGGGGGTGGCTACACCTTC
v_gene: TRBV2; abundance: .; j_gene: TRBJ1-2; d_gene: .; CDR3aa: CASNRQALVDGYTF; CDR3nt: TGTGCCAGCAATAGACAGGCTTTGGTAGATGGCTACACCTTC
v_gene: TRBV11-2; abundance: once; j_gene: TRBJ2-1; d_gene: .; CDR3aa: CASSFGTGTSGRRKFF; CDR3nt: .
v_gene: TRBV6-1; abundance: .; j_gene: TRBJ1-2; d_gene: .; CDR3aa: CASSEAWGSQTF; CDR3nt: TGTGCCAGCAGTGAAGCTTGGGGAAGTCAAACCTTC
v_gene: TRBV7-6; abundance: .; j_gene: TRBJ2-1; d_gene: .; CDR3aa: CASSSNPGVSYNEQFF; CDR3nt: TGTGCCAGCAGCTCAAACCCGGGAGTATCCTACAATGAGCAGTTCTTC
v_gene: TRBV30; abundance: .; j_gene: TRBJ1-2; d_gene: .; CDR3aa: CAWSGWEIYGYTF; CDR3nt: TGTGCCTGGAGTGGTTGGGAGATTTATGGCTACACCTTC
v_gene: TRBV15; abundance: .; j_gene: TRBJ1-2; d_gene: TRBD1; CDR3aa: CATSRSYPGTGSGYTF; CDR3nt: TGTGCCACCAGCAGGTCTTATCCCGGGACAGGTAGTGGCTACACCTTC
v_gene: TRBV3-1/TRBV3-2; abundance: .; j_gene: TRBJ2-1; d_gene: .; CDR3aa: CASSQVKRGTEQFF; CDR3nt: TGTGCCAGCAGCCAAGTTAAAAGGGGCACTGAGCAGTTCTTC
v_gene: TRBV7-9; abundance: .; j_gene: TRBJ2-5; d_gene: TRBD2; CDR3aa: CASSLGGTSSKTQYF; CDR3nt: TGTGCCAGCAGCTTAGGAGGGACTAGCAGTAAGACCCAGTACTTC
v_gene: TRBV30; abundance: .; j_gene: TRBJ1-1; d_gene: TRBD1; CDR3aa: CAWSSTGKNTEAFF; CDR3nt: TGTGCCTGGAGTTCGACAGGGAAGAACACTGAAGCTTTCTTT
v_gene: TRBV27; abundance: once; j_gene: TRBJ2-7; d_gene: TRBD2; CDR3aa: CASSSRPGTRSEQYF; CDR3nt: TGTGCCAGCAGTTCCCGGCCCGGGACTAGATCCGAGCAGTACTTC
v_gene: TRBV19; abundance: .; j_gene: TRBJ1-5; d_gene: .; CDR3aa: CAAQGNGNQPQHF; CDR3nt: TGTGCCGCGCAGGGTAATGGCAATCAGCCCCAGCATTTT
v_gene: TRBV19; abundance: .; j_gene: TRBJ1-2; d_gene: .; CDR3aa: CASSMRPRANYGYTF; CDR3nt: TGTGCCAGTAGTATGAGACCGAGAGCTAACTATGGCTACACCTTC
v_gene: TRBV12-3/TRBV12-4; abundance: once; j_gene: TRBJ2-1; d_gene: .; CDR3aa: CASSFLQGGQFF; CDR3nt: TGTGCCAGCAGTTTCCTCCAGGGAGGGCAGTTCTTC
v_gene: TRBV6-1; abundance: .; j_gene: TRBJ1-3; d_gene: TRBD1; CDR3aa: CASSAGQGTSGNTIYF; CDR3nt: TGTGCCAGCAGTGCGGGACAGGGTACGTCTGGAAACACCATATATTTT
v_gene: TRBV19; abundance: .; j_gene: TRBJ2-3; d_gene: .; CDR3aa: CASSIMFEDTQYF; CDR3nt: TGTGCCAGTAGTATAATGTTCGAAGATACGCAGTATTTT